This entry features one T cell receptor (beta chain) sequence. This clone's antigen is unknown. Base qualities are not recorded, but no much larger clone differs from it by a single base. CDR1 and CDR2, per the germline V gene, are KGHSH and LQKENI. Germline trimming amounts to 4 bases on V and 3 bases on J, with 4 as the count of junction bases outside the gene matches. The CDR3 runs 15 amino acids, cysteine and phenylalanine included. Only the CDR3 portion is preserved as DNA: 45 bases, with reading frame beginning at the first base. The sample originates from a study of blood T cell repertoires in COVID-19 (dated by TCRdb to about 2020). Regarding the research as a whole: Samples from collaborators originated in the United States, Italy and Spain and spanned both the acute and convalescent phases of COVID-19. The prospective study material was composed of cDNA or gDNA derived from T cells, B-cell-depleted T cells, or PBMCs. Subjects who had been exposed to COVID-19, were actively infected with it, or had recovered from it provided the deeply sampled blood TCRbeta repertoires that made up the dataset. A freely available public database, intended as a resource for researchers studying the immune response to SARS-CoV-2, is where the repertoires were released. The samples were drawn from the first 160 participants of the ongoing ImmuneRACE study and from 1,254 subjects provided by 6 global collaborators. A de-identified subject ID, COVID-19 status, age in years and sex were almost always included in the sample metadata. HLA class I and class II types, where available, came from metadata supplied by the sample provider rather than from assay-based typing. The research as a whole found: The amount of clinical and demographic metadata varied by source and participant and was provided uncurated.

Collaborating institutions collected whole blood in K2EDTA tubes following their own protocols. For TCRbeta analysis, collaborators shipped samples in one of three forms: frozen whole blood, isolated PBMCs, or DNA extracted from either of those sample types. The immunoSEQ Assay, a bias-controlled multiplex PCR, was used to amplify TCRbeta CDR3 regions from genomic DNA. The source study handled its data this way. The number of nucleated cells in each sample was estimated from the amplification of reference gene primers within the assay. To quantify the absolute abundance of each unique TCRbeta CDR3 rearrangement, sequence reads were collapsed and filtered. For each sample, productive Simpson clonality was calculated as the square root of Simpson's diversity index across productive rearrangements. This is the immuneACCESS table as TCRdb keeps it, with only in-frame sequences that have V and J called. A part of the clones is gone; compared with another copy, unresolved V genes explain less than half, and the rest is unexplained. The V and J calls and clone size were taken over from that table, and D and trimming were inferred from the DNA. The sample profile shows approximately 97,000 clones; roughly 86% of them were found once. The top ten hold around 9.5% of the sample.

The sample taken for sequencing was peripheral blood. The rearrangement joined TRBV18 to TRBJ1-3, and TRBD1 aligns with 9 junction nucleotides. The origin of this receptor is a middle-aged man with active or convalescent COVID-19. Here the CDR3 is given as CASSRGQGNGNTIYF. The DNA sequence is TGTGCCAGCTCACGCGGACAGGGGAATGGAAACACCATATATTTT. The reference TRBV18 and TRBJ1-3 proteins fill in what lies around the CDR3, so the full variable domain reads NAGVMQNPRHLVRRRGQEARLRCSPMKGHSHVYWYRQLPEEGLKFMVYLQKENIIDESGMPKERFSAEFPKEGPSILRIQQVVRGDSAAYFCASSRGQGNGNTIYFGEGSWLTVV.